These 28 T cell receptor beta chains were sequenced from one sample in a study of blood T cell repertoires in COVID-19 (TCRdb year 2020). Library generation was performed with the immunoSEQ multiplex PCR assay. The clones in this table, taken by TCRdb from immuneACCESS, are in-frame only. Not every clone is retained; where verified, under half of the shortfall comes from an unresolved V gene, and the cause of the rest is unknown. Within this sample are over 200,000 clones, with nearly 90% of them counted one time only. The biggest ten clones account for approximately 12% of the sample. The material sequenced was peripheral blood. The receptor source for this set is a young woman who had recovered from COVID-19.

This chain links TRBV30 with TRBJ1-1; TRBD1 matches 10 bases. After removal of 2 bases from V and 6 bases from J, the junction contained 9 bases not matched to a gene. This CDR3 region has 15 residues. Looked up from germline, CDR1 is GTSNPN and CDR2 is SVGIG (reference sequence). CDR3 sequence reads: CAWSFRDRGYAEAFF. In DNA, the CDR3 is TGTGCCTGGAGTTTCCGGGACAGGGGTTACGCTGAAGCTTTCTTT.

V is TRBV11-2 and J is TRBJ2-7, with 10 bases that match TRBD2. Trimming cost V 5 bases and J 3 bases; bases outside gene matches: 7. Germline V gene data show CDR1 as SGHAT and CDR2 as FQNNGV. The CDR3 loop spans 15 amino acids. CDR3 DNA sequence: TGTGCCAGCAGCCCCGGGACTAGCGCCTACTACGAGCAGTACTTC. It codes for CASSPGTSAYYEQYF.

This rearrangement joins TRBV5-6 to TRBJ1-1, with TRBD1 matching over 7 bases. J lost 6 bases, V lost 2 bases, and 7 bases had no gene match. This CDR3 is built from 14 residues. In germline, CDR1 is SGHDT, CDR2 YYEEEE. Here the CDR3 reads CASSFWRGRAEAFF. The CDR3 region has the DNA TGTGCCAGCAGCTTTTGGAGGGGGCGTGCTGAAGCTTTCTTT.

The V and J genes are TRBV25-1 and TRBJ2-5, with a weak D call TRBD2 (6 bases). Germline assignment: CDR1 MGHDK and CDR2 SYGVNS. V shed 4 bases and J shed 3 bases, with 15 bases lying between them. This CDR3 is 15 amino acids long. CDR3 region: CASSVGGGSKETQYF. The CDR3 DNA reads TGTGCCAGCAGTGTTGGGGGAGGCTCAAAAGAGACCCAGTACTTC.

This chain links TRBV30 with TRBJ2-7, with TRBD1 matching over 9 bases. Germline loops: CDR1 GTSNPN, CDR2 SVGIG (reference sequence). The J segment lost 0 bases and the V segment lost 5 bases, leaving 5 bases of the junction unmatched. The CDR3 has 14 residues. The CDR3 sequence: CAWLTGGPSYEQYF. CDR3 coding DNA: TGTGCCTGGCTAACAGGGGGCCCCTCCTACGAGCAGTACTTC.

A note on this clone: Germline and junction disagree at one end, which may indicate a read error. The rearrangement links TRBV12-3 or TRBV12-4 to TRBJ1-1; 10 nucleotides line up with TRBD1. The CDR3 spans 10 residues. The CDR3 DNA sequence: TGTGCCAGCGGACCGGGACAGGGGATCTTT. Translating gives CASGPGQGIF.

This sequence joins TRBV21-1 and TRBJ2-7; whether TRBD1, the table's D call, matches the DNA was not checked. TRBV21-1 is designated a pseudogene. The CDR3 totals 13 residues. The CDR3 region has the DNA TGTGCCAGCCCCCGACAGGAAACCTACGAGCAGTACTTC. The encoded protein is CASPRQETYEQYF.

The genes are TRBV4-1 and TRBJ2-7; TRBD1 matches 9 bases. CDR3 size: 16 residues. Germline CDR1 reads MGHRA; CDR2 reads YSYEKL. V lost 3 bases and J lost 1; bases outside the gene matches: 7. The CDR3 bases are TGCGCCAGCAGCCAGACCGGGACAGGGCCATCCTACGAGCAGTACTTC. As protein: CASSQTGTGPSYEQYF.

Only a few counts were recorded for this clone. J is TRBJ1-2 and V is TRBV6-1; possibly TRBD1 for D (6 bases). Trimming took 3 bases from V and 6 from J, leaving 8 bases between them. The germline V gene encodes CDR1 MNHNS and CDR2 SASEGT. The length of the CDR3 is 12 residues. The CDR3 region is CASSEHRDGYTF. The CDR3 DNA follows: TGTGCCAGCAGTGAGCACAGGGATGGCTACACCTTC.

CDR3 bases: TGTGCCAGCAGGTCTGGAGGTTCGGAGACCCAGTACTTC. It encodes CASRSGGSETQYF. The chain uses TRBV7-9 and TRBJ2-5; possibly TRBD2 for D (5 bases). V was trimmed by 6 bases and J by 5 bases, leaving 13 bases between them. CDR3 size: 13 residues. The germline gives CDR1 SEHNR, CDR2 FQNEAQ (reference sequence).

This clone was recorded a few times. The chain carries TRBV24-1 and TRBJ1-3; D gene unclear. The CDR3 is 13 residues long. Germline V gives CDR1 KGHDR, CDR2 SFDVKD. V lost 5 bases and J lost 5, with 9 bases in between. The CDR3 DNA follows: TGTGCCACCAGTGGAGGAGGGAGAAACACCATATATTTT. Encoded protein: CATSGGGRNTIYF.

The rearrangement uses TRBV28 and TRBJ1-2; unclear D gene. Germline V gene data show CDR1 as MDHEN and CDR2 as SYDVKM. This CDR3 is built from 12 residues. Deletions cut 6 bases from V and 7 bases from J, with 12 bases between. The CDR3 DNA sequence: TGTGCCAGCAGCGCGGGAGTACCTGGCTACACCTTC. Translation gives CASSAGVPGYTF.

This chain links TRBV5-6 with TRBJ2-7; D is uncertain. Trimming shortened V by 4 bases and J by 1 base, and 6 bases separated the two germline ends. CDR1 is SGHDT, CDR2 YYEEEE, per germline. The length of the CDR3 is 12 residues. CDR3 loop: CASSEVSYEQYF. In nucleotides, the CDR3 is TGTGCCAGCAGCGAGGTTTCCTACGAGCAGTACTTC.

The chain combines TRBV30 with TRBJ2-5, with D perhaps matching TRBD1 (6 bases). CDR1 and CDR2 (germline): GTSNPN, SVGIG (reference sequence). The CDR3 has 12 amino acids. As DNA, the CDR3 is TGTGCGACCGGGACACTTCAAGAGACCCAGTACTTC. Its translation is CATGTLQETQYF.

V and J are TRBV6-2 or TRBV6-3 and TRBJ2-2, with TRBD2 identical over 8 bases. The CDR3 length is 15 residues. Germline CDR1 is MNHEY and CDR2 is SVGEGT. The V segment lost 4 bases and the J segment 6 bases; nucleotides outside the gene matches: 7. CDR3 DNA: TGTGCCAGCAGTTCTAGCGGGTGGTCCCCCGGGGAGCTGTTTTTT. Its protein product is CASSSSGWSPGELFF.

This rearrangement joins TRBV9 to TRBJ1-3; no reliable D call. The CDR3 sequence is 17 residues long. V dropped 0 bases and J dropped 0 bases, with 13 bases sitting between them. The germline V gene has CDR1 SGDLS and CDR2 YYNGEE. Here the CDR3 reads CASSVEQSSISGNTIYF. The CDR3 region has the DNA TGTGCCAGCAGCGTAGAACAGAGTTCGATCTCTGGAAACACCATATATTTT.

This clone came up once. The chain employs TRBV5-4 and TRBJ2-5; tentatively, D is TRBD2 (6 bases). The CDR3 has 15 residues. Germline CDR1 reads SGHNT; CDR2 reads YYREEE (reference sequence). The ends were cut back, 4 bases at V and 10 bases at J, with 23 bases in the middle. The CDR3 sequence is CASSLLEEGQTSQYF. CDR3 nucleotide sequence: TGTGCCAGCAGCCTACTCGAGGAGGGGCAAACGAGCCAGTACTTC.

This rearrangement joins TRBV4-3 to TRBJ2-6; 7 bases align to TRBD1. Germline-derived CDR1 and CDR2 are LGHNA and YSLEER. Trimming cost V 1 base and J 0 bases; bases outside gene matches: 3. The CDR3 is 17 residues long. The CDR3 here is CASSQGTGLSGANVLTF. The CDR3 coding sequence is TGCGCCAGCAGCCAAGGGACAGGTCTCTCTGGGGCCAACGTCCTGACTTTC.

This clone was found many times. The chain recombines TRBV6-5 with TRBJ2-1; 11 nucleotides match TRBD2. The V and J ends lost 6 bases and 2 bases, in that order; junction bases with no gene match: 3. Germline V gene data show CDR1 as MNHEY and CDR2 as SVGAGI. The CDR3 consists of 15 residues. CDR3 region: CASSETSGTYNEQFF. The CDR3 nucleotides read TGTGCCAGCAGCGAGACTAGCGGGACCTACAATGAGCAGTTCTTC.

V is TRBV9 and J is TRBJ1-4; 9 bases fit TRBD1. Trimming took 1 base from V and 8 from J; bases not matched to a gene: 6. The CDR3 totals 15 residues. The germline V gene encodes CDR1 SGDLS and CDR2 YYNGEE. The CDR3 here is CASSVNRGLGEKLFF. CDR3 coding DNA: TGTGCCAGCAGCGTAAACAGGGGGCTTGGGGAAAAACTGTTTTTT.

The rearrangement links TRBV6-2 or TRBV6-3 to TRBJ1-5; D uncertain. Per the germline V gene, CDR1 is MNHEY and CDR2 is SVGEGT. This CDR3 spans 17 amino acids. Trimming pared 4 bases from V and 4 bases from J, leaving 20 bases between. CDR3 region: CASSLSRKMVENQPQHF. CDR3 in DNA: TGTGCCAGCAGTTTGTCTAGAAAAATGGTTGAAAATCAGCCCCAGCATTTT.

The chain joins TRBV15 to TRBJ1-1; tentatively, D is TRBD1 (6 bases). Germline V gene data show CDR1 as LNHNV and CDR2 as YYDKDF (reference sequence). The CDR3 runs to 13 residues. Trimming stripped 8 bases from V and 4 bases from J, with 14 bases between. DNA for the CDR3: TGTGCCACCGCCGGGGGGCAGGGCACTGAAGCTTTCTTT. The encoded protein is CATAGGQGTEAFF. The full variable domain, its missing parts supplied by reference TRBV15 and TRBJ1-1, is DAMVIQNPRYQVTQFGKPVTLSCSQTLNHNVMYWYQQKSSQAPKLLFHYYDKDFNNEADTPDNFQSRRPNTSFCFLDIRSPGLGDTAMYLCATAGGQGTEAFFGQGTRLTVV.

This clone was seen only once. This chain joins TRBV6-5 and TRBJ1-2; D not certain. The CDR3 runs 13 residues. Deletions cut 2 bases from V and 8 bases from J, with 12 bases between. CDR1 is MNHEY and CDR2 is SVGAGI in the germline V gene. CDR3 coding DNA: TGTGCCAGCAGTTACGACACCGCCTACGGCTACACCTTC. As protein: CASSYDTAYGYTF.

The chain joins TRBV27 to TRBJ1-3; 7 nucleotides line up with TRBD1. V lost 3 bases, J lost 0 bases, and 2 bases stayed unmatched. Germline CDR1 reads MNHEY; CDR2 reads SMNVEV (reference sequence). The CDR3 spans 15 residues. CDR3 loop: CASSFTGVSGNTIYF. The DNA for the CDR3 is TGTGCCAGCAGTTTCACAGGGGTCTCTGGAAACACCATATATTTT.

V and J are TRBV4-3 and TRBJ1-5; D is ambiguous. The CDR3 runs to 15 residues. The V end lost 4 bases, the J end lost 2 bases, and 12 bases lay between the germline ends. Germline loops: CDR1 LGHNA, CDR2 YSLEER. The CDR3 bases are TGCGCCAGCAGCCGTCAACGGCAGGGCAATCAGCCCCAGCATTTT. Translation gives CASSRQRQGNQPQHF.

This chain uses TRBV5-4 with TRBJ2-3; 9 nucleotides align to TRBD2. The length of the CDR3 is 15 residues. J gave up 3 bases and V 2 bases, and 4 bases lay outside the gene matches. Per the germline V gene, CDR1 is SGHNT and CDR2 is YYREEE (reference sequence). The CDR3 DNA reads as TGTGCCAGCAGCTTTTTTAGCGGGAGAACAGATACGCAGTATTTT. It yields the protein CASSFFSGRTDTQYF.

The chain employs TRBV15 and TRBJ1-5; D remains unclear. Germline assignment: CDR1 LNHNV and CDR2 YYDKDF (reference sequence). Trimming pared 1 base from V and 0 bases from J, leaving 4 bases between. The CDR3 contains 14 residues. The CDR3 region is CATSRAHSNQPQHF. The CDR3 nucleotides read TGTGCCACCAGCAGAGCCCATAGCAATCAGCCCCAGCATTTT.

The genes are TRBV25-1 and TRBJ2-2; D possibly corresponds to TRBD1 (5 bases). Germline CDR1 MGHDK, CDR2 SYGVNS. The CDR3 loop spans 17 amino acids. The V gene lost 2 bases and the J gene lost 2 bases, with 15 bases spanning the gap. The CDR3 bases are TGTGCCAGCAGTGAAACGGTACAGGCCGGCAACACCGGGGAGCTGTTTTTT. This encodes CASSETVQAGNTGELFF.